The present TCR beta chain was sequenced within a study of T cells in pancreatic ductal adenocarcinoma. The selected patients with pancreatic ductal adenocarcinoma had surgery but no neoadjuvant therapy. Turning to this clone: Its cognate antigen is unknown.

The study's findings and limits: Compared with tumor, blood showed more total productive templates and around 8-fold more clonotypes. Mean clonality was approximately 0.1 in tumors and about 0.079 in blood, not significantly different.

The method was immunoSEQ multiplex PCR; TCRdb's version includes in-frame clones alone and lacks a portion of them. The sample shows around 15,000 clones, approximately 90% of them seen only once. Trimming shortened V by 2 bases and J by 0 bases, and 15 bases separated the two germline ends. The V gene's germline CDR1 is GTSNPN and CDR2 SVGIG (reference sequence). The CDR3 runs 16 residues. Sequenced input: PBMCs. The rearrangement joins TRBV30 to TRBJ2-3, with D possibly matching TRBD1 (7 bases). The TCR comes from a human donor with pancreatic ductal adenocarcinoma. CDR3 protein: CAWSPRPGGSTDTQYF. The CDR3 coding sequence is TGTGCCTGGAGTCCCCGGCCAGGGGGGAGCACAGATACGCAGTATTTT.